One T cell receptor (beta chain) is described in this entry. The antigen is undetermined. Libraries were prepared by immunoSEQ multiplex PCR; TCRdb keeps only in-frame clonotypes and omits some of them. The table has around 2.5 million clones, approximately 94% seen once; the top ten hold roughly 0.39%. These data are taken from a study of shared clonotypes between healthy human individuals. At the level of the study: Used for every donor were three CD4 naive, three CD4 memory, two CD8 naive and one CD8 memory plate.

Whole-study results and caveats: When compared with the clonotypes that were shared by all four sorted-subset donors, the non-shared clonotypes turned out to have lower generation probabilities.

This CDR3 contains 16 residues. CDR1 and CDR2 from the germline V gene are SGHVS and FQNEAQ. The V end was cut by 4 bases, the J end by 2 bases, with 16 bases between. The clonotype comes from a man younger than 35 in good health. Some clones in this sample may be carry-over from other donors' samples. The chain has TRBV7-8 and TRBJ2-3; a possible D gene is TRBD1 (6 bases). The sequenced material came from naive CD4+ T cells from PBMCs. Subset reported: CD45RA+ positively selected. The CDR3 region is CASSSLRGSYTDTQYF. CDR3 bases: TGTGCCAGCAGCTCCCTGAGGGGGAGCTACACAGATACGCAGTATTTT.